These 10 T cell receptor beta chains share one sample of origin, sequenced in a study of OX40 agonist ivuxolimab in advanced cancers. Clones were sequenced by immunoSEQ multiplex PCR, and TCRdb holds only the in-frame ones, with some missing. The repertoire holds roughly 16,000 clones, with about four fifths as singletons. The specimen was CD4+ or CD8+ T cells sorted from blood, collected in a trial of the OX40 agonist ivuxolimab. Receptors originate from an adult with an advanced solid tumor such as melanoma, head and neck, liver or kidney cancer.

This chain links TRBV27 with TRBJ2-1; TRBD1 is a possible D gene (6 bases). The germline CDR1 and CDR2 sequences are MNHEY and SMNVEV (reference sequence). V lost 8 bases and J lost 4, with 15 bases in between. The CDR3 consists of 14 residues. The CDR3 nucleotides are TGTGCCAGCGGTGAACGGGACATATACAATGAGCAGTTCTTC. Translating it yields CASGERDIYNEQFF.

The chain combines TRBV13 with TRBJ2-7, with D tentatively TRBD2 (6 bases). Trimming pared 0 bases from V and 0 bases from J, leaving 9 bases between. Per germline, CDR1 PRHDT and CDR2 FYEKMQ (reference sequence). There are 15 residues in the CDR3. The CDR3 protein is CASSLGRGASYEQYF. As DNA, the CDR3 is TGTGCCAGCAGCTTAGGGCGGGGAGCCTCCTACGAGCAGTACTTC.

The V gene is TRBV7-8, the J gene TRBJ2-1; 9 bases match TRBD1. Trimming cost V 3 bases and J 7 bases; bases outside gene matches: 1. Germline-derived CDR1 and CDR2 are SGHVS and FQNEAQ. This CDR3 is built from 13 residues. The CDR3 here is CASSFGQGNEQFF. CDR3 coding DNA: TGTGCCAGCAGCTTCGGACAGGGGAATGAGCAGTTCTTC.

This chain uses TRBV6-5 with TRBJ2-1; 12 bases fit TRBD2. Per germline, CDR1 MNHEY and CDR2 SVGAGI. V dropped 4 bases and J dropped 8; count of bases not matched to a gene: 3. CDR3 size: 14 residues. The CDR3 loop reads CASSSTSGGDEQFF. The DNA of the CDR3 is TGTGCCAGCAGTTCGACTAGCGGGGGTGATGAGCAGTTCTTC.

The chain carries TRBV4-1 and TRBJ2-3; a weak D match, TRBD2 (6 bases). V lost 6 bases, J lost 0 bases, and 13 bases lay in between. The germline gives CDR1 MGHRA, CDR2 YSYEKL. The CDR3 contains 15 residues. As DNA, the CDR3 is TGCGCCAGCAGGCGCGGGGCCCTGAGCACAGATACGCAGTATTTT. This encodes CASRRGALSTDTQYF.

V and J are TRBV6-5 and TRBJ1-5, with D uncertain. V lost 7 bases and J lost 3, with 10 bases in between. Looked up from germline, CDR1 is MNHEY and CDR2 is SVGAGI. This CDR3 is 13 amino acids long. CDR3 sequence (DNA): TGTGCCAGCAAGGGAACACTCAATCAGCCCCAGCATTTT. Its translation is CASKGTLNQPQHF.

CDR3 nucleotides: TGCGCCAGCAGCCAAGTCGGAGAGAACACTGAAGCTTTCTTT. Its translation is CASSQVGENTEAFF. The rearrangement joins TRBV4-3 to TRBJ1-1; D gene ambiguous. The CDR3 has 14 residues. From germline, CDR1 is LGHNA and CDR2 YSLEER. V lost 1 base to trimming and J lost 1 base, with 7 bases between them.

V usage is TRBV4-1 and J usage is TRBJ1-6; 9 nucleotides match TRBD1. The junction had 13 bases not matched to a gene; V was cut back by 2 bases and J by 14 bases. Germline V CDR1 and CDR2: MGHRA, YSYEKL. CDR3 length: 16 residues. This CDR3 reads CASSQSPGQGRGALHF. Here the CDR3 DNA reads TGCGCCAGCAGCCAATCTCCGGGACAGGGCCGGGGAGCCCTCCACTTT.

The J gene is TRBJ1-2, the V gene TRBV5-1, with unresolved D. V lost 2 bases to trimming and J lost 13 bases, with 18 bases between them. In germline, CDR1 is SGHRS, CDR2 YFSETQ. The CDR3 loop spans 13 amino acids. The CDR3, as DNA: TGCGCCAGCAGCTTCAACCTGCCGGGTGTGGGCACCTTC. As protein: CASSFNLPGVGTF.

The V and J genes are TRBV7-4 and TRBJ1-6; D not resolved. The V end lost 0 bases, the J end lost 4 bases, and 10 bases lay between the germline ends. Germline V gives CDR1 SGHVT, CDR2 SQSDAQ. This CDR3 comprises 16 residues. CDR3 sequence reads: CASSLAYALYNSPLHF. The CDR3 DNA reads as TGTGCCAGCAGCTTAGCGTATGCTTTATATAATTCACCCCTCCACTTT.